These 30 T cell receptor beta chains were all obtained from the same sample, sequenced in a study of cytomegalovirus exposure and HLA in healthy donors. Both 60 Vbeta primers and 13 Jbeta primers went into the PCR. TCRdb's table, derived via immunoSEQ multiplex PCR, lists solely in-frame clones and lacks some. The sample table includes 140,000 to 150,000 clones. The source material was PBMCs. Source of these receptors: a woman aged 50 to 65 in good health and CMV-seronegative.

The V call is TRBV5-1, the J call TRBJ2-1, with 10 bases lining up with TRBD2. Germline V gene sequence: CDR1 SGHRS, CDR2 YFSETQ. The CDR3 length is 17 residues. The V segment lost 0 bases and the J segment 8 bases; nucleotides outside the gene matches: 11. CDR3 sequence reads: CASSLGASGSTTYEQFF. In nucleotides, the CDR3 is TGCGCCAGCAGCTTGGGGGCTAGCGGGAGTACTACGTATGAGCAGTTCTTC.

This chain links TRBV5-1 with TRBJ1-4; no firm D call. The V and J ends lost 2 bases and 0 bases respectively, with 8 bases between them. The length of the CDR3 is 15 residues. Germline CDR1 and CDR2: SGHRS and YFSETQ. The CDR3 nucleotides are TGCGCCAGCAGCTTCAGAGGAGCAACTAATGAAAAACTGTTTTTT. It codes for CASSFRGATNEKLFF.

The V call is TRBV18, the J call TRBJ2-5; D may be TRBD2 (6 bases). Trimming stripped 3 bases from V and 6 bases from J, with 11 bases between. The CDR3 loop spans 13 amino acids. Germline V gives CDR1 KGHSH, CDR2 LQKENI. CDR3 in DNA: TGTGCCAGCTCACCGAGGAGGGACCAGACCCAGTACTTC. It is translated as CASSPRRDQTQYF.

The chain links TRBV5-1 to TRBJ2-3; D is perhaps TRBD1 (6 bases). Germline V gives CDR1 SGHRS, CDR2 YFSETQ. Trimming removed 1 base at V and 2 bases at J, with 8 bases between. This CDR3 has 14 amino acids. In DNA form, the CDR3 reads TGCGCCAGCAGCTTGACAGGGTACACAGATACGCAGTATTTT. Amino acids: CASSLTGYTDTQYF.

The chain carries TRBV5-4 and TRBJ2-1, with 14 bases aligning to TRBD2. The J segment lost 9 bases and the V segment lost 1 base, leaving 6 bases of the junction unmatched. CDR1 SGHNT and CDR2 YYREEE come from the germline V gene (reference sequence). The CDR3 has 16 amino acids. The CDR3 sequence: CASSLMGLAGEVEQFF. Here the CDR3 DNA reads TGTGCCAGCAGCTTGATGGGACTAGCGGGAGAGGTTGAGCAGTTCTTC.

The chain employs TRBV7-9 and TRBJ2-1, with D possibly matching TRBD2 (5 bases). This CDR3 is built from 16 residues. Trimming pared 1 base from V and 0 bases from J, leaving 10 bases between. Germline CDR1 and CDR2: SEHNR and FQNEAQ (reference sequence). The CDR3 reads CASSLGGFYSYNEQFF. For the CDR3, the DNA is TGTGCCAGCAGCTTAGGAGGGTTCTACTCCTACAATGAGCAGTTCTTC.

V is TRBV29-1 and J is TRBJ1-2; weak D call: TRBD1 (6 bases). The CDR3 runs to 12 residues. V was pared by 5 bases and J by 7 bases, with 14 bases between. CDR1 SQVTM and CDR2 ANQGSEA come from the germline V gene. CDR3 sequence: CSVFRRDTGYTF. The CDR3 DNA is TGCAGCGTTTTCCGCCGGGACACTGGCTACACCTTC.

The genes are TRBV6-5 and TRBJ2-1; D possibly corresponds to TRBD2 (6 bases). CDR3 length equals 15 residues. Germline CDR1 MNHEY, CDR2 SVGAGI. The ends were cut back, 3 bases at V and 1 base at J, with 10 bases in the middle. CDR3 nucleotide sequence: TGTGCCAGCAGTTATGTGGGGAGGTCCTACAATGAGCAGTTCTTC. Translating it yields CASSYVGRSYNEQFF.

The gene calls are TRBV9 and TRBJ2-3, with a weak D call TRBD2 (6 bases). CDR3 size: 13 residues. Looked up from germline, CDR1 is SGDLS and CDR2 is YYNGEE. Trimming pared 5 bases from V and 3 bases from J, leaving 10 bases between. CDR3 bases: TGTGCCAGCAGTCCCGGGGGTACAGATACGCAGTATTTT. Translated, it gives CASSPGGTDTQYF. The variable domain in full, with the rest retrieved from reference TRBV9 and TRBJ2-3, is DSGVTQTPKHLITATGQRVTLRCSPRSGDLSVYWYQQSLDQGLQFLIQYYNGEERAKGNILERFSAQQFPDLHSELNLSSLELGDSALYFCASSPGGTDTQYFGPGTRLTVL.

The chain employs TRBV27 and TRBJ2-1; 10 bases are a match to TRBD2. There are 15 residues in the CDR3. Trimming at V came to 5 bases and at J to 7 bases, leaving 8 bases not matched to a gene. Germline lookup yields CDR1 MNHEY and CDR2 SMNVEV (reference sequence). DNA of the CDR3: TGTGCCAGCAGTCCCCAGGGACTAGCGAATAATGAGCAGTTCTTC. Its protein is CASSPQGLANNEQFF.

The chain links TRBV5-1 to TRBJ2-5; TRBD2 agrees at 9 bases. The CDR3 consists of 15 residues. Germline CDR1 is SGHRS and CDR2 is YFSETQ. V trimming: 0 bases; J trimming: 5 bases; junction bases outside the gene matches: 5. The CDR3 sequence: CASSLGLAGMETQYF. DNA of the CDR3: TGCGCCAGCAGCTTGGGGCTAGCGGGAATGGAGACCCAGTACTTC. Drawing the rest from reference TRBV5-1 and TRBJ2-5, the complete variable domain is KAGVTQTPRYLIKTRGQQVTLSCSPISGHRSVSWYQQTPGQGLQFLFEYFSETQRNKGNFPGRFSGRQFSNSRSEMNVSTLELGDSALYLCASSLGLAGMETQYFGPGTRLLVL.

The gene calls are TRBV28 and TRBJ1-2, with no clear D. The CDR3 sequence is 13 residues long. Germline V gene lookup returns CDR1 MDHEN and CDR2 SYDVKM. Trimming took 1 base from V and 3 from J, leaving 6 bases between them. The CDR3 loop is CASSLFGDYGYTF. CDR3 DNA sequence: TGTGCCAGCAGTTTATTCGGGGACTATGGCTACACCTTC.

This chain connects TRBV6-1 to TRBJ2-6, with D perhaps matching TRBD1 (7 bases). From germline, CDR1 is MNHNS and CDR2 SASEGT. The CDR3 covers 15 residues. V gave up 11 bases and J gave up 0 bases, with 14 bases separating them. Here the CDR3 reads CAGGTALSGANVLTF. The CDR3 bases are TGTGCCGGGGGGACAGCCCTCTCTGGGGCCAACGTCCTGACTTTC.

The chain carries TRBV7-2 and TRBJ1-2; tentative D call: TRBD1 (6 bases). CDR3 size: 13 residues. The germline CDR1 and CDR2 sequences are SGHTA and FQGNSA. Trimming took 5 bases from V and 6 from J, leaving 13 bases between them. CDR3 sequence reads: CASSDDRRNGYTF. The CDR3 coding sequence is TGTGCCAGCAGCGACGACAGGAGGAATGGCTACACCTTC.

V and J are TRBV6-6 and TRBJ1-6; 7 positions match TRBD1. Germline CDR1 MNHNY, CDR2 SVGAGI (reference sequence). After removal of 2 bases from V and 7 bases from J, the junction contained 5 bases not matched to a gene. This CDR3 has 15 amino acids. The CDR3 is CASSYIDRDNSPLHF. The CDR3 bases are TGTGCCAGCAGTTACATCGACAGGGACAATTCACCCCTCCACTTT.

The chain links TRBV7-9 to TRBJ2-3, with 15 bases fitting TRBD2. Per the germline V gene, CDR1 is SEHNR and CDR2 is FQNEAQ (reference sequence). J lost 6 bases, V lost 5 bases, and 9 bases had no gene match. The CDR3 totals 17 residues. The DNA of the CDR3 is TGTGCCAGCAGCCCGAGGACTAGCGGGGGGGCATCGGATACGCAGTATTTT. Translation: CASSPRTSGGASDTQYF.

The rearrangement links TRBV5-1 to TRBJ2-7; 7 bases line up with TRBD2. Per germline, CDR1 SGHRS and CDR2 YFSETQ. J gave up 5 bases and V 0 bases, and 14 bases lay outside the gene matches. The CDR3 is made up of 17 amino acids. The CDR3, as DNA: TGCGCCAGCAGCTTGGACCCCCCAAGCGGGACGGGGAACGAGCAGTACTTC. This sequence encodes CASSLDPPSGTGNEQYF.

This chain connects TRBV27 to TRBJ1-1, with a possible D match to TRBD1 (5 bases). The CDR3 extends over 15 amino acids. Per germline, CDR1 MNHEY and CDR2 SMNVEV (reference sequence). The CDR3 DNA reads as TGTGTTCCAGATTTTGGCGGGGCCGGGGGCACTGAAGCTTTCTTT. Translating gives CVPDFGGAGGTEAFF.

The J gene is TRBJ1-1, the V gene TRBV7-9, with D maybe TRBD1 (5 bases). There are 14 residues in the CDR3. V lost 6 bases and J 3 bases, leaving 14 bases between the germline ends. Germline V gene data show CDR1 as SEHNR and CDR2 as FQNEAQ (reference sequence). CDR3 nucleotides: TGTGCCAGCAGGGGGCTTGGGGATGACACTGAAGCTTTCTTT. Translated: CASRGLGDDTEAFF.

V usage is TRBV13 and J usage is TRBJ2-1; 7 nucleotides line up with TRBD2. Per germline, CDR1 PRHDT and CDR2 FYEKMQ (reference sequence). The CDR3 runs to 15 residues. The junction had 2 bases not matched to a gene; V was cut back by 0 bases and J by 3 bases. CDR3 bases: TGTGCCAGCAGCTTAGGACTAGCGAACTACAATGAGCAGTTCTTC. Translating it yields CASSLGLANYNEQFF. The variable domain in full, with the rest retrieved from reference TRBV13 and TRBJ2-1, is AAGVIQSPRHLIKEKRETATLKCYPIPRHDTVYWYQQGPGQDPQFLISFYEKMQSDKGSIPDRFSAQQFSDYHSELNMSSLELGDSALYFCASSLGLANYNEQFFGPGTRLTVL.

The chain couples TRBV4-2 to TRBJ1-2, with D perhaps matching TRBD1 (6 bases). There are 16 residues in the CDR3. Trimming left V 0 bases short and J 1 base short, with 12 bases between. The V gene's germline CDR1 is LGHNA and CDR2 YNFKEQ. The CDR3 sequence: CASSQDPAGDNYGYTF. The CDR3 coding sequence is TGTGCCAGCAGCCAAGATCCGGCAGGGGATAACTATGGCTACACCTTC.

This chain joins TRBV6-1 and TRBJ2-7, with a weak D call TRBD2 (6 bases). Germline CDR1 is MNHNS and CDR2 is SASEGT. V was trimmed by 2 bases and J by 4 bases, leaving 12 bases between them. This CDR3 contains 14 residues. The CDR3 is CASSESGLLYEQYF. CDR3 in DNA: TGTGCCAGCAGTGAATCGGGACTGTTGTACGAGCAGTACTTC.

The rearrangement joins TRBV19 to TRBJ2-2, with TRBD2 matching 10 bases. The length of the CDR3 is 18 residues. Germline V gene sequence: CDR1 LNHDA, CDR2 SQIVND (reference sequence). With 3 bases clipped from V and 4 bases from J, the junction kept 11 bases outside the gene matches. The CDR3 bases are TGTGCCAGTAGTATCAGTCTAGCGGGGGTATTTTCCACCGGGGAGCTGTTTTTT. Encoded protein: CASSISLAGVFSTGELFF.

V and J are TRBV19 and TRBJ2-3; 14 bases match TRBD2. The CDR3 loop spans 20 amino acids. The J segment lost 1 base and the V segment lost 1 base, leaving 10 bases of the junction unmatched. CDR1 and CDR2 from the germline V gene are LNHDA and SQIVND (reference sequence). The CDR3 here is CASSIARGLAGVTGTDTQYF. The DNA of the CDR3 is TGTGCCAGTAGTATAGCTAGGGGACTAGCGGGAGTAACAGGCACAGATACGCAGTATTTT.

The chain employs TRBV6-5 and TRBJ2-7; 8 bases are shared with TRBD2. CDR1 is MNHEY, CDR2 SVGAGI, per germline. V was pared by 7 bases and J by 6 bases, with 11 bases of the junction left unmatched. The CDR3 is 14 residues long. The CDR3 DNA sequence: TGTGCCAGCACTTCAGGACTAGCCCTGGGCGAGCAGTACTTC. This encodes CASTSGLALGEQYF.

V usage is TRBV6-6 and J usage is TRBJ1-5, with D possibly matching TRBD1 (5 bases). The CDR3 loop spans 15 amino acids. With 0 bases removed from V and 7 bases from J, the gap between germline ends came to 13 bases. In germline, CDR1 is MNHNY, CDR2 SVGAGI (reference sequence). CDR3 coding DNA: TGTGCCAGCAGTTACTCCCAGGGTTTGGAGCAGCCCCAGCATTTT. It encodes CASSYSQGLEQPQHF.

J is TRBJ1-4 and V is TRBV19, with 8 bases lining up with TRBD1. CDR1 LNHDA and CDR2 SQIVND come from the germline V gene (reference sequence). This CDR3 is built from 14 residues. Trimming removed 3 bases from V and 7 bases from J; junction bases left unmatched: 4. This CDR3 reads CASSMARGREKLFF. DNA for the CDR3: TGTGCCAGTAGTATGGCCAGGGGGCGTGAAAAACTGTTTTTT.

As concerns this clone: The junction does not match germline at one end; this may be a read error. The V gene is TRBV6-6, the J gene TRBJ2-4; D may be TRBD2 (5 bases). CDR1 and CDR2 from the germline V gene are MNHNY and SVGAGI (reference sequence). The CDR3 extends over 12 amino acids. CDR3 nucleotides: TGTGCCAGCAGTTCCCCAGGACTTGGGCCTCACTTC. This codes for CASSSPGLGPHF.

The rearrangement links TRBV6-1 to TRBJ1-1; 7 positions agree with TRBD1. This CDR3 has 13 amino acids. The germline V gene encodes CDR1 MNHNS and CDR2 SASEGT. The V and J ends lost 4 bases and 5 bases, in that order; junction bases with no gene match: 4. CDR3 DNA: TGTGCCAGCAGTGTTTCAGGGGGGACTGAAGCTTTCTTT. As protein: CASSVSGGTEAFF.

The chain employs TRBV27 and TRBJ2-7; 7 nucleotides line up with TRBD1. V shed 2 bases, J shed 4 bases, and the junction held 2 bases outside the gene matches. Germline CDR1 is MNHEY and CDR2 is SMNVEV (reference sequence). The CDR3 spans 13 residues. CDR3 in DNA: TGTGCCAGCAGTTTAGACAGGGAGTACGAGCAGTACTTC. Its protein is CASSLDREYEQYF.